This T cell receptor (beta chain) was sequenced in a study of shared clonotypes between healthy human individuals. Study findings and constraints: Represented genetic and exposure-history diversity was restricted by having few donors. Sampling included only blood; tissue repertoires likely differ.

Germline V gene lookup returns CDR1 MNHNS and CDR2 SASEGT. The CDR3 sequence is 16 residues long. The V gene end was trimmed by 4 bases and the J gene end by 7 bases; junction bases not matched to a gene: 9. With regard to this clone: Its antigen is currently unknown.

The table came from immunoSEQ multiplex PCR; TCRdb's copy has only in-frame clones and leaves some out. The sample yields roughly 2 million clones, 85% to 95% seen once. The clonotype comes from a man between 18 and 35 years old in good health. The chain has TRBV6-1 and TRBJ1-6, with 8 bases lining up with TRBD1. Sequenced sample: naive CD4+ T cells sorted from blood. The sample's subset: CD45RA+ positively selected. CDR3 sequence reads: CASSAGAGGLNSPLHF. Here the CDR3 DNA reads TGTGCCAGCAGTGCTGGTGCAGGGGGCCTGAATTCACCCCTCCACTTT.